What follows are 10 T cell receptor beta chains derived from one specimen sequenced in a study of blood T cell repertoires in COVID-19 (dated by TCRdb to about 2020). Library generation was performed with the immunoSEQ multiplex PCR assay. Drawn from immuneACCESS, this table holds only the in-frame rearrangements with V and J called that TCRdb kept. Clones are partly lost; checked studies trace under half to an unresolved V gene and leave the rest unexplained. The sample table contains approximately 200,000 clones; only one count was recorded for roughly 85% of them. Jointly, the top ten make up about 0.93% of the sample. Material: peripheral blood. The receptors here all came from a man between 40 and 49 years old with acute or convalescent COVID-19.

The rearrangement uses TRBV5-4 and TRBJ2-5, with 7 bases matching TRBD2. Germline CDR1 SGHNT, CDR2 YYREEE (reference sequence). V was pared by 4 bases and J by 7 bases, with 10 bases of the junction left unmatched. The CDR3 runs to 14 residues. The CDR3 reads CASSLDSGVRTQYF. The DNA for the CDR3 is TGTGCCAGCAGCCTAGACAGCGGGGTCCGGACCCAGTACTTC.

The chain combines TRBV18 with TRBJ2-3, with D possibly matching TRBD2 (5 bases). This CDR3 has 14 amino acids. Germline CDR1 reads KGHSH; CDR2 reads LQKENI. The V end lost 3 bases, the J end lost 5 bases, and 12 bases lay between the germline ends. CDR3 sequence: CASSPLREEDTQYF. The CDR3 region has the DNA TGTGCCAGCTCACCCCTCCGGGAAGAAGATACGCAGTATTTT.

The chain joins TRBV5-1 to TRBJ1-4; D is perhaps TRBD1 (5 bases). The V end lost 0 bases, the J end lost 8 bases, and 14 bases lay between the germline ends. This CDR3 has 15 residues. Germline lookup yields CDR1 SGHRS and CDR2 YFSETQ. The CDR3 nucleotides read TGCGCCAGCAGCTTGGTCTTAGGGGCCGGGGAAAAACTGTTTTTT. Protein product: CASSLVLGAGEKLFF.

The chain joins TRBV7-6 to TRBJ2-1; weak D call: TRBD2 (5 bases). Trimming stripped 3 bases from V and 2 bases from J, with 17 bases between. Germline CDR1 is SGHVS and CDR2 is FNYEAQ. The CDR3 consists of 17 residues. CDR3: CASSLRSGVPAYNEQFF. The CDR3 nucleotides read TGTGCCAGCAGCTTGAGGAGCGGCGTTCCCGCCTACAATGAGCAGTTCTTC. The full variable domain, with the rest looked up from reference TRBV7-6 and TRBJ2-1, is GAGVSQSPRYKVTKRGQDVALRCDPISGHVSLYWYRQALGQGPEFLTYFNYEAQQDKSGLPNDRFSAERPEGSISTLTIQRTEQRDSAMYRCASSLRSGVPAYNEQFFGPGTRLTVL.

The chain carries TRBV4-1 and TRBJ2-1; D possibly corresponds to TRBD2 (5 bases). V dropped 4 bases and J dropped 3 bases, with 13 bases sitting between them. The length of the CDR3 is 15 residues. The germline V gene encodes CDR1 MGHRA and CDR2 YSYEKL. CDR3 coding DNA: TGCGCCAGCAGCCCCTCGGAGGAAATCTACAATGAGCAGTTCTTC. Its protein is CASSPSEEIYNEQFF.

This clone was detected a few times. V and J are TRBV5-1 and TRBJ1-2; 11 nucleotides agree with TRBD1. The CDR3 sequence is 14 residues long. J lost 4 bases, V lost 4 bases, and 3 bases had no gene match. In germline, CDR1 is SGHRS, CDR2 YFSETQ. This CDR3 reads CASSVGTGGYGYTF. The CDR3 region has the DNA TGCGCCAGCAGCGTAGGGACAGGGGGCTATGGCTACACCTTC.

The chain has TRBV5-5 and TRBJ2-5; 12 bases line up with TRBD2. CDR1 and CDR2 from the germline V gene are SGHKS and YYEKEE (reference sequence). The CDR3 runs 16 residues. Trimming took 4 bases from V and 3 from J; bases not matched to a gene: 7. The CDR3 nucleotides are TGTGCCAGCAGCCCGGTACCTAGCGGGGGGGAAGAGACCCAGTACTTC. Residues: CASSPVPSGGEETQYF.

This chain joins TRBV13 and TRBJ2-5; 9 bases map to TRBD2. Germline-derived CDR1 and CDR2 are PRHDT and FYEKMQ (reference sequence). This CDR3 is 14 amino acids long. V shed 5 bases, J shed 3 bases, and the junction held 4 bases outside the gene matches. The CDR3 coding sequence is TGTGCCAGCAGCCCCCGCGGGGGGGAAGAGACCCAGTACTTC. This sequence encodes CASSPRGGEETQYF.

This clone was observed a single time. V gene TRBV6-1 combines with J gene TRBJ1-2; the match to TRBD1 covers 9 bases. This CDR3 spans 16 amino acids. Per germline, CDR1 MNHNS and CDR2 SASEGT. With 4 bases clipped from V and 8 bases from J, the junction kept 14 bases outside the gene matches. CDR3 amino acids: CASSATFQTGGGGYTF. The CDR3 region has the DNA TGTGCCAGCAGTGCCACCTTCCAGACAGGGGGTGGCGGCTACACCTTC.

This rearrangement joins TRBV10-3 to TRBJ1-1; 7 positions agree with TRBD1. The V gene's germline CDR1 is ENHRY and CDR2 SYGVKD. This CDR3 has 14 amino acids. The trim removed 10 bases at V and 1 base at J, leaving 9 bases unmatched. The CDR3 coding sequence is TGTGCCACCGCCCGACAGGGCCCGAACACTGAAGCTTTCTTT. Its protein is CATARQGPNTEAFF.